This is a list of T cell receptor beta chains from one sample in a study of CD8 T cells in ankylosing spondylitis. TCRdb fed the 5' RACE reads into MiXCR, producing one record per CDR3 protein. The table lists approximately 42,000 distinct CDR3 sequences, 4% of them singletons. Sequenced input: blood, either unsorted or a sorted T cell fraction (not recorded which). The source is a female donor with ankylosing spondylitis or in good health (not recorded which). Each CDR3 is given with its conserved first and last residue. D genes are given only for firm matches. Some rows mark clone size as missing; the rest say once, few, many or name a class of expanded clone.

TRBV9,many,TRBJ2-5,TRBD2,CASSVALSGGTNMYQETQYF,TGTGCCAGCAGCGTAGCTCTCAGCGGGGGGACAAATATGTACCAAGAGACCCAGTACTTC
TRBV9,many,TRBJ2-3,.,CASSVSGRSTDTQYF,TGTGCCAGCAGCGTTTCAGGCAGGAGCACAGATACGCAGTATTTT
TRBV9,many,TRBJ1-4,.,CASSPGGANEKLFF,TGTGCCAGCAGCCCGGGGGGGGCTAATGAAAAACTGTTTTTT
TRBV9,few,TRBJ1-6,.,CASSVEDSAYNSPLHF,TGTGCCAGCAGCGTAGAAGATAGCGCCTATAATTCACCCCTCCACTTT
TRBV9,many,TRBJ2-2,.,CASSVEGRTGELFF,TGTGCCAGCAGCGTAGAGGGGAGAACCGGGGAGCTGTTTTTT
TRBV9,many,TRBJ1-2,.,CASSVSGGGEGYTF,TGTGCCAGCAGCGTATCGGGTGGCGGAGAAGGCTACACCTTC
TRBV9,many,TRBJ2-1,.,CASKPGGGGNYNEQFF,TGTGCCAGCAAGCCGGGTGGAGGGGGAAACTACAATGAGCAGTTCTTC
TRBV9,many,TRBJ2-5,.,CASSVAGIWGGREETQYF,TGTGCCAGCAGCGTAGCCGGTATATGGGGAGGTCGCGAAGAGACCCAGTACTTC
TRBV9,many,TRBJ2-2,.,CASSVVGFSRYGELFF,TGTGCCAGCAGCGTAGTAGGGTTTAGTAGATACGGGGAGCTGTTTTTT
TRBV9,many,TRBJ2-1,.,CASSVGQGNNEQFF,TGTGCCAGCAGCGTCGGCCAGGGGAACAATGAGCAGTTCTTC
TRBV9,many,TRBJ2-3,.,CASSVGGGSSTDTQYF,TGTGCCAGCAGCGTAGGTGGGGGCTCTAGCACAGATACGCAGTATTTT
TRBV9,many,TRBJ2-7,.,CASSVAVGPTYEQYF,TGTGCCAGCAGCGTAGCAGTTGGTCCTACTTACGAGCAGTACTTC
TRBV9,many,TRBJ2-7,.,CASSVAQGTTYEQYF,TGTGCCAGCAGCGTAGCTCAGGGGACCACCTACGAGCAGTACTTC
TRBV9,many,TRBJ2-1,.,CASSPSSPSAPTYNEQFF,TGTGCCAGCAGCCCTAGCAGCCCTTCGGCCCCAACCTACAATGAGCAGTTCTTC
TRBV9,many,TRBJ2-7,TRBD1,CASSPSNRGRYEQYF,TGTGCCAGCAGCCCCTCAAACAGGGGGCGGTACGAGCAGTACTTC
TRBV9,many,TRBJ2-3,TRBD2,CASSERSSGGDTQYF,TGTGCCAGCAGCGAAAGGTCTAGCGGGGGTGATACGCAGTATTTT
TRBV9,many,TRBJ2-5,TRBD1,CASSARGDRLQETQYF,TGTGCCAGCAGCGCTAGAGGGGACAGGTTACAAGAGACCCAGTACTTC
TRBV9,many,TRBJ1-1,.,CASSPTRVGTEAFF,TGTGCCAGCAGCCCTACCAGGGTTGGCACTGAAGCTTTCTTT
TRBV9,many,TRBJ2-7,.,CASSVGTNSYSEQYF,TGTGCCAGCAGCGTAGGGACAAACTCCTATTCCGAGCAGTACTTC
TRBV9,.,TRBJ2-2,.,CASSMGGARAGELFF,TGTGCCAGCAGCATGGGGGGGGCCCGGGCCGGGGAGCTGTTTTTT
TRBV9,many,TRBJ1-2,.,CASSVDSGAGYTF,TGTGCCAGCAGCGTAGATTCGGGGGCCGGCTACACCTTC
TRBV9,many,TRBJ2-3,TRBD1,CASSRQGAGTDTQYF,TGTGCCAGCAGCCGACAGGGGGCTGGCACAGATACGCAGTATTTT
TRBV9,many,TRBJ1-3,.,CASSPLQGSGNTIYF,TGTGCCAGCAGCCCCCTCCAAGGGTCTGGAAACACCATATATTTT
TRBV9,many,TRBJ2-3,.,CASSPPGGLADTQYF,TGTGCCAGCAGCCCTCCAGGGGGGCTTGCAGATACGCAGTATTTT
TRBV9,many,TRBJ2-2,.,CASSVLWGNTGELFF,TGTGCCAGCAGCGTATTGTGGGGAAACACCGGGGAGCTGTTTTTT
TRBV9,many,TRBJ1-1,.,CASSVAFDLGETEAFF,TGTGCCAGCAGCGTAGCGTTCGACCTAGGGGAGACTGAAGCTTTCTTT
TRBV9,many,TRBJ2-3,TRBD2,CASSVAPFGLAGVDTQYF,TGTGCCAGCAGCGTAGCCCCCTTCGGACTAGCGGGGGTAGATACGCAGTATTTT
TRBV9,many,TRBJ2-2,TRBD2,CASSRTSGGSNTGELFF,TGTGCCAGCAGCCGGACTAGCGGGGGTTCGAACACCGGGGAGCTGTTTTTT
TRBV9,many,TRBJ2-7,.,CASSVLGTAAYEQYF,TGTGCCAGCAGCGTATTAGGGACCGCCGCCTACGAGCAGTACTTC
TRBV9,few,TRBJ2-1,.,CASSVVSHNEQFF,TGTGCCAGCAGCGTAGTAAGCCACAATGAGCAGTTCTTC
TRBV9,many,TRBJ1-2,TRBD1,CASSFTGDGYTF,TGTGCCAGCAGCTTCACAGGGGATGGCTACACCTTC
TRBV9,few,TRBJ2-7,.,CASSVGGWVPYEQYF,TGTGCCAGCAGCGTAGGAGGATGGGTGCCCTACGAGCAGTACTTC
TRBV9,many,TRBJ2-2,.,CASSVAPRNTGELFF,TGTGCCAGCAGCGTAGCTCCACGGAACACCGGGGAGCTGTTTTTT
TRBV9,many,TRBJ2-5,.,CASSPNQGWSETQYF,TGTGCCAGCAGCCCGAACCAGGGCTGGTCGGAGACCCAGTACTTC
TRBV9,many,TRBJ2-7,TRBD1,CASSVRDRADEQYF,TGTGCCAGCAGCGTCCGGGACAGGGCCGACGAGCAGTACTTC
TRBV9,many,TRBJ1-5,.,CASSVGPGGGNQPQHF,TGTGCCAGCAGCGTAGGGCCGGGAGGCGGCAATCAGCCCCAGCATTTT
TRBV9,many,TRBJ1-6,.,CASSVDPGTANSPLHF,TGTGCCAGCAGCGTAGACCCCGGGACGGCAAATTCACCCCTCCACTTT
TRBV9,many,TRBJ2-5,.,CASSPGLDQETQYF,TGTGCCAGCAGCCCCGGGTTGGACCAAGAGACCCAGTACTTC
TRBV9,many,TRBJ2-3,.,CASSLGGDTDTQYF,TGTGCCAGCAGCTTGGGCGGGGACACAGATACGCAGTATTTT
TRBV9,many,TRBJ1-2,TRBD1,CASSARQGLANYGYTF,TGTGCCAGCAGCGCGAGACAGGGACTTGCTAACTATGGCTACACCTTC
TRBV9,many,TRBJ1-4,TRBD1,CASSATGWDEKLFF,TGTGCCAGCAGTGCGACAGGGTGGGATGAAAAACTGTTTTTT
TRBV9,many,TRBJ2-5,.,CASSVAGGEETQYF,TGTGCCAGCAGCGTAGCTGGAGGGGAGGAGACCCAGTACTTC
TRBV9,many,TRBJ2-3,.,CATNWQGGFTDTQYF,TGTGCCACGAACTGGCAGGGCGGTTTCACAGATACGCAGTATTTT
TRBV9,many,TRBJ2-5,TRBD1,CASSVRGGRQETQYF,TGTGCCAGCAGCGTTCGAGGGGGCCGTCAGGAGACCCAGTACTTC
TRBV9,.,TRBJ2-7,TRBD2,CASSVVGSGGGANEQYF,TGTGCCAGCAGCGTAGTTGGCTCGGGCGGGGGGGCCAACGAGCAGTACTTC
TRBV9,many,TRBJ2-7,TRBD2,CASSMGLAGGYEQYF,TGTGCCAGCAGCATGGGACTAGCGGGGGGTTACGAGCAGTACTTC
TRBV9,medium-sized,TRBJ1-3,.,CASSVARRDSGNTIYF,TGTGCCAGCAGCGTAGCTCGACGGGACTCTGGAAACACCATATATTTT
TRBV9,many,TRBJ2-7,.,CASSADGHSYEQYF,TGTGCCAGCAGCGCCGACGGACACTCCTACGAGCAGTACTTC
TRBV29-1,many,TRBJ1-3,.,CSVDRLLDSGNTIYF,TGCAGCGTTGACCGCCTTCTGGACTCTGGAAACACCATATATTTT
TRBV9,many,TRBJ2-5,.,CASSALDRQETQYF,TGTGCCAGCAGCGCCCTTGACAGGCAAGAGACCCAGTACTTC
TRBV9,many,TRBJ2-1,.,CASSMDYYNEQFF,TGTGCCAGCAGCATGGACTACTACAATGAGCAGTTCTTC